The 7 T cell receptor beta chains listed next were all sequenced from one sample in a study of T cells after somatic rescue of genetic block. Only in-frame clones appear in the TCRdb table, and some are missing; sequencing was by immunoSEQ multiplex PCR. The sample contains 65,000 to 70,000 clones, roughly 92% of which appear only once. Sample: peripheral blood mononuclear cells (PBMCs). Receptors originate from a man aged 35 to 55.

This chain connects TRBV10-2 to TRBJ1-2; 10 nucleotides line up with TRBD1. The germline gives CDR1 WSHSY, CDR2 SAAADI. The V segment lost 6 bases and the J segment 4 bases; nucleotides outside the gene matches: 5. The CDR3 extends over 14 amino acids. For the CDR3, the DNA is TGCGCCAGCAGGCCGGGACAGGGGATCTATGGCTACACCTTC. It is translated as CASRPGQGIYGYTF.

This chain connects TRBV28 to TRBJ2-2; TRBD1 aligns across 9 bases. This CDR3 contains 16 residues. Trimming at V came to 2 bases and at J to 4 bases, leaving 5 bases not matched to a gene. Germline CDR1 is MDHEN and CDR2 is SYDVKM. As DNA, the CDR3 is TGTGCCAGCAGTTTAGTGGGACAGGGCGGCACCGGGGAGCTGTTTTTT. Translation: CASSLVGQGGTGELFF.

This chain uses TRBV11-3 with TRBJ1-2; D ambiguous. Trimming stripped 1 base from V and 4 bases from J, with 10 bases between. CDR3 length equals 14 residues. CDR1 and CDR2 from the germline V gene are SGHNT and YENEEA. The CDR3 DNA reads TGTGCCAGCAGCTTAGCAGGCGTAGGCTATGGCTACACCTTC. It codes for CASSLAGVGYGYTF.

This rearrangement joins TRBV5-1 to TRBJ1-3; the match to TRBD1 covers 7 bases. V shed 4 bases and J 1 base; nucleotides not matched to a gene: 5. Per the germline V gene, CDR1 is SGHRS and CDR2 is YFSETQ. The CDR3 covers 15 residues. This CDR3 reads CASSLQTGSGNTIYF. The DNA of the CDR3 is TGCGCCAGCAGCCTCCAGACAGGGTCTGGAAACACCATATATTTT.

The chain joins TRBV7-2 to TRBJ2-7; TRBD2 agrees at 8 bases. CDR1 is SGHTA and CDR2 is FQGNSA in the germline V gene. The CDR3 extends over 14 amino acids. V gave up 2 bases and J gave up 2 bases; unmatched junction bases: 2. CDR3 coding DNA: TGTGCCAGCAGCTTATCCGGGAGGGCCTACGAGCAGTACTTC. This codes for CASSLSGRAYEQYF.

The sample holds a few counts of this clone. V gene TRBV30 combines with J gene TRBJ1-1, with D tentatively TRBD1 (5 bases). Trimming removed 3 bases at V and 2 bases at J, with 16 bases between. The CDR3 totals 15 residues. The germline gives CDR1 GTSNPN, CDR2 SVGIG (reference sequence). This CDR3 is CAWRAAGLFNTEAFF. CDR3 nucleotide sequence: TGTGCCTGGAGGGCGGCGGGACTCTTTAACACTGAAGCTTTCTTT. Full variable domain (outside the CDR3, taken from reference TRBV30 and TRBJ1-1): SQTIHQWPATLVQPVGSPLSLECTVEGTSNPNLYWYRQAAGRGLQLLFYSVGIGQISSEVPQNLSASRPQDRQFILSSKKLLLSDSGFYLCAWRAAGLFNTEAFFGQGTRLTVV.

The gene calls are TRBV6-1 and TRBJ2-5; 11 bases are shared with TRBD2. Germline V lookup: CDR1 MNHNS, CDR2 SASEGT. V lost 5 bases and J lost 2; bases outside the gene matches: 4. CDR3 size: 15 residues. CDR3 residues: CASSMASGGQETQYF. The CDR3 coding sequence is TGTGCCAGCAGTATGGCTAGCGGGGGGCAAGAGACCCAGTACTTC.